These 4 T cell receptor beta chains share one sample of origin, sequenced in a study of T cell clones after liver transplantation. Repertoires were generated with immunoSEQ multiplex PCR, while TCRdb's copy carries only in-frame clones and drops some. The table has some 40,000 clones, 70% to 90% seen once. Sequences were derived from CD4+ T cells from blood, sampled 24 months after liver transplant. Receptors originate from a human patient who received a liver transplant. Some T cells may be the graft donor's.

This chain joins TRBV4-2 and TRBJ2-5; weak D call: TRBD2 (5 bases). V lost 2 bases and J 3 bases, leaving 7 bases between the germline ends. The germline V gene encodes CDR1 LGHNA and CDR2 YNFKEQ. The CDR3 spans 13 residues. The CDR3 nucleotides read TGTGCCAGCAGCCAAATCGGGGAAGAGACCCAGTACTTC. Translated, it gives CASSQIGEETQYF.

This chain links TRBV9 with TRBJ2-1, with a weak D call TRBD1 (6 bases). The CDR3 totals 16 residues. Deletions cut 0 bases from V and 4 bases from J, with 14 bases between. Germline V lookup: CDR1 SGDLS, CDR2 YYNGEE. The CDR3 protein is CASSVVGSGAYNEQFF. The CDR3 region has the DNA TGTGCCAGCAGCGTAGTAGGGTCAGGGGCTTACAATGAGCAGTTCTTC.

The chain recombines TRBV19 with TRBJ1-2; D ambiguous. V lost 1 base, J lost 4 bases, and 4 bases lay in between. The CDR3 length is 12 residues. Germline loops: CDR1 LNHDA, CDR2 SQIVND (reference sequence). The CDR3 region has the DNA TGTGCCAGTAGTATAGCTTCCTATGGCTACACCTTC. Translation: CASSIASYGYTF.

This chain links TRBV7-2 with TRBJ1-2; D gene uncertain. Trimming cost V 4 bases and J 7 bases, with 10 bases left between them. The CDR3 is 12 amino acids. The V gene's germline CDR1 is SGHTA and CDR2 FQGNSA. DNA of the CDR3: TGTGCCAGCAGCTCCTCGGGCTTTGGCTACACCTTC. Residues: CASSSSGFGYTF.